This T cell receptor beta chain is drawn from a study of beta chain features in type 1 diabetes. Study overall: Age, gender, cell numbers and subset yield matched between patients and controls.

Expressed TCRB transcripts got sequenced, as all isolated RNA was reverse transcribed. Clones were read by immunoSEQ multiplex PCR, and TCRdb kept only the in-frame ones, dropping some. The data hold 900,000 or so clones, with roughly a sixth observed a single time. Based on CD45RO/CCR7/CD25/CD127/CD95/CD27, CD4+ regulatory, stem cell-like memory, naive and central memory cells were sorted. Overall study findings and caveats: Whether TCRB rearrangement is influenced by HLA type was left unresolved in this analysis.

This clone has only a few counts. Its specificity is not known. The TCR originated in a woman younger than 35 in good health. The sequenced material came from naive CD4+ T cells from blood.

CDR3 sequence reads: CAISEKRGTDTQYF. As DNA, the CDR3 is TGTGCCATCAGTGAAAAGCGAGGCACAGATACGCAGTATTTT. The chain is built from TRBV10-3 and TRBJ2-3; D is unresolved. CDR1 is ENHRY, CDR2 SYGVKD, per germline. V lost 3 bases to trimming and J lost 1 base, with 8 bases between them. CDR3 size: 14 residues.